What follows are 31 T cell receptor beta chains derived from one specimen sequenced in a study of immune heterogeneity within non-small cell lung tumors (dated by TCRdb to the late 2010s). Genomic DNA was extracted from bulk tumor tissue and used as the TCR template, and approximately 620 ng gDNA was amplified per sample. Multiple biopsies per primary tumor were taken during surgery, spaced as far apart as possible within the tumor mass. The study cohort was described as untreated, and the patients were newly diagnosed NSCLC cases having curative surgery. Sequenced on a HiSeq X Ten. The TCR beta CDR3 region was amplified with a multiplex PCR system whose first round of roughly 11 cycles used 32 V-gene forward primers and 13 J-gene reverse primers. TCRdb redid the processing of the public reads, applying fastp at Q25 and MiXCR, and retained in-frame beta chains. Each CDR3 protein appears once, grouped with its most common genes and DNA. For this sample the table gives around 6,200 distinct CDR3 sequences, of which about 20% were detected only once. In total, the top ten clones hold around 8.6% of the sample.

The specimen sequenced was lung tumor tissue. The receptors stem from a man aged 70 or older with non-small cell lung cancer.

The CDR3 DNA reads as TGTGCCAGCACCCTCGGCAGCTCGAACACCGGGGAGCTGTTTTTT. As protein: CASTLGSSNTGELFF. This rearrangement joins TRBV7-2 to TRBJ2-2; the D is unclear. The ends were cut back, 7 bases at V and 0 bases at J, with 12 bases in the middle. The CDR3 consists of 15 residues. The germline gives CDR1 SGHTA, CDR2 FQGNSA.

This rearrangement joins TRBV20-1 to TRBJ1-1; tentatively, D is TRBD1 (5 bases). This CDR3 is 14 amino acids long. V was clipped by 0 bases and J by 6 bases, with 14 bases between them. Germline CDR1 is DFQATT and CDR2 is SNEGSKA (reference sequence). For the CDR3, the DNA is TGCAGTGCTAGAGAGGGGGTGGGACGTCCTGAAGCTTTCTTT. Its translation: CSAREGVGRPEAFF.

The genes are TRBV6-1 and TRBJ1-1; D is possibly TRBD1 (6 bases). The V end was cut by 3 bases, the J end by 0 bases, with 14 bases between. Germline values: CDR1 MNHNS, CDR2 SASEGT. The CDR3 covers 16 residues. Here the CDR3 DNA reads TGTGCCAGCAGTGAGTTTGGACAGCCCATGAACACTGAAGCTTTCTTT. Translated, it gives CASSEFGQPMNTEAFF.

Within the sample, this clonotype is medium-sized. The chain has TRBV5-1 and TRBJ2-3, with 12 bases lining up with TRBD2. Germline values: CDR1 SGHRS, CDR2 YFSETQ. CDR3 length: 17 amino acids. Losses at the gene ends were 3 bases for V and 2 bases for J; bases not matched to a gene: 7. CDR3 coding DNA: TGCGCCAGCAGCTATCGGACTAGCGGGGAGAACACAGATACGCAGTATTTT. It yields the protein CASSYRTSGENTDTQYF.

By frequency in the sample, this clonotype is large (0.1 to 1%). The V and J genes are TRBV9 and TRBJ1-2; 8 nucleotides line up with TRBD1. The CDR3 runs 16 residues. Germline loops: CDR1 SGDLS, CDR2 YYNGEE. V was pared by 4 bases and J by 3 bases, with 11 bases of the junction left unmatched. The CDR3 here is CASSFSPETGDYGYTF. In DNA, the CDR3 is TGTGCCAGCAGCTTTTCCCCCGAGACAGGGGACTATGGCTACACCTTC.

As regards this clonotype: A much larger clone lies one base from this, so it may be a read error. The chain carries TRBV9 and TRBJ2-1, with a tentative D call TRBD2 (7 bases). From germline, CDR1 is SGDLS and CDR2 YYNGEE. There are 13 residues in the CDR3. CDR3 protein: CSSRGGGSNEQFF. The CDR3 DNA follows: TGTTCCAGCAGGGGAGGGGGGAGCAATGAGCAGTTCTTC. Combining the CDR3 with reference TRBV9 and TRBJ2-1 gives the whole variable domain DSGVTQTPKHLITATGQRVTLRCSPRSGDLSVYWYQQSLDQGLQFLIQYYNGEERAKGNILERFSAQQFPDLHSELNLSSLELGDSALYFCSSRGGGSNEQFFGPGTRLTVL.

This clonotype is large (0.1 to 1%) by share. The chain joins TRBV7-3 to TRBJ1-6; D is possibly TRBD1 (5 bases). Per germline, CDR1 SGHTA and CDR2 FQGTGA. Between the trimmed V and J ends, which lost 0 bases and 9 bases, there was a span of 12 bases. This CDR3 is built from 15 residues. CDR3 sequence reads: CASSLTGGYGSPLHF. CDR3 DNA: TGTGCCAGCAGCTTAACTGGGGGGTATGGTTCACCCCTCCACTTT.

Regarding this clonotype: A clone one base away is much larger, so this may be a read error. V gene TRBV7-2 combines with J gene TRBJ2-1; possibly TRBD2 for D (6 bases). Trimming cost V 5 bases and J 4 bases, with 24 bases left between them. CDR3 length: 18 amino acids. CDR1 is SGHTA and CDR2 is FQGNSA in the germline V gene. CDR3 amino acids: CASSPRAPQRRVYNEQFF. The CDR3 region has the DNA TGTGCCAGCAGCCCTAGGGCTCCTCAGCGGAGGGTTTACAATGAGCAGTTCTTC.

The gene calls are TRBV27 and TRBJ2-7, with a tentative D call TRBD1 (5 bases). This CDR3 has 12 residues. V lost 5 bases and J lost 8, with 13 bases in between. The germline gives CDR1 MNHEY, CDR2 SMNVEV (reference sequence). DNA of the CDR3: TGTGCCAGCAGTACAGGTCAGGACCAGCAGTACTTC. As protein: CASSTGQDQQYF.

This clonotype is labeled medium-sized. V and J are TRBV28 and TRBJ2-7; D not certain. Germline V gene lookup returns CDR1 MDHEN and CDR2 SYDVKM. There are 13 residues in the CDR3. Deletions cut 4 bases from V and 3 bases from J, with 10 bases between. The CDR3 DNA sequence: TGTGCCAGCAGTTACGCCCAGAACTACGAGCAGTACTTC. This codes for CASSYAQNYEQYF.

There are many counts of this clonotype. This chain joins TRBV5-1 and TRBJ2-1; 8 bases align to TRBD1. The J segment lost 3 bases and the V segment lost 4 bases, leaving 6 bases of the junction unmatched. Germline CDR1 reads SGHRS; CDR2 reads YFSETQ. This CDR3 is 15 amino acids long. CDR3: CASSLTGELYNEQFF. The CDR3 bases are TGCGCCAGCAGCCTGACAGGGGAGCTCTACAATGAGCAGTTCTTC.

This clonotype showed up many times. The rearrangement joins TRBV29-1 to TRBJ2-7; a weak D match, TRBD2 (6 bases). V was trimmed by 2 bases and J by 4 bases, leaving 9 bases between them. This CDR3 has 12 residues. The V gene's germline CDR1 is SQVTM and CDR2 ANQGSEA. CDR3 DNA: TGCAGCGTTGAAATCGGAGGGTACGAGCAGTACTTC. Residues: CSVEIGGYEQYF.

The chain combines TRBV7-2 with TRBJ2-1, with 7 bases lining up with TRBD2. The germline V gene has CDR1 SGHTA and CDR2 FQGNSA. Trimming took 8 bases from V and 6 from J; bases not matched to a gene: 10. CDR3 length: 14 amino acids. The CDR3 bases are TGTGCCAGCCGCCCCACTAGCGATGGCAATGAGCAGTTCTTC. Amino acid sequence: CASRPTSDGNEQFF.

In regard to this clonotype: A read error may explain this, as a much larger clone is one base away. J is TRBJ2-5 and V is TRBV6-1; the match to TRBD2 covers 10 bases. Per germline, CDR1 MNHNS and CDR2 SASEGT. The CDR3 length is 16 residues. The CDR3 DNA follows: TGTGCCAGCAGTGAAATTTTTAGCGGGGGGAGGGAGAACCAGTACTTC. Protein product: CASSEIFSGGRENQYF.

This chain uses TRBV28 with TRBJ2-5; the D is unclear. The CDR3 covers 15 residues. The germline gives CDR1 MDHEN, CDR2 SYDVKM. V lost 5 bases and J lost 1, with 14 bases in between. CDR3 DNA sequence: TGTGCCAGCAGTCTACCGTCCGGACCCCAAGAGACCCAGTACTTC. Translating it yields CASSLPSGPQETQYF.

The chain links TRBV19 to TRBJ1-6, with D possibly being TRBD1 (5 bases). V was clipped by 5 bases and J by 11 bases, with 22 bases between them. The CDR3 contains 16 residues. Germline loops: CDR1 LNHDA, CDR2 SQIVND (reference sequence). The CDR3 DNA is TGTGCCAGTAGTGCCCGCTGGGACCCCGGTCGGACACCCCTCCACTTT. Protein sequence: CASSARWDPGRTPLHF.

With regard to this clonotype: With a much larger clone just one base away, this may be a read error. The chain employs TRBV30 and TRBJ2-4; the D gene is possibly TRBD2 (6 bases). The J call is doubtful: the DNA matches TRBJ2-1 better. The germline CDR1 and CDR2 sequences are GTSNPN and SVGIG (reference sequence). The CDR3 covers 14 residues. Written as DNA, the CDR3 is TGTGCCTGGACCTCAACCTGGACGGGAGCGGGGCAGTTCTTC. Amino acid sequence: CAWTSTWTGAGQFF.

This clonotype occurred a few times. The rearrangement joins TRBV20-1 to TRBJ2-1; D call uncertain. CDR1 and CDR2 from the germline V gene are DFQATT and SNEGSKA (reference sequence). The CDR3 is 13 amino acids. Trimming pared 6 bases from V and 0 bases from J, leaving 9 bases between. The chain's CDR3 is CSALPSSYNEQFF. CDR3 bases: TGCAGTGCCTTGCCGAGCTCCTACAATGAGCAGTTCTTC.

This clonotype is classed as large (0.1 to 1%). The chain is built from TRBV6-5 and TRBJ2-1; 9 nucleotides line up with TRBD2. The V gene's germline CDR1 is MNHEY and CDR2 SVGAGI. This CDR3 spans 16 amino acids. The V gene end was trimmed by 2 bases and the J gene end by 6 bases; junction bases not matched to a gene: 8. Here the CDR3 reads CASSYAGSGGANEQFF. For the CDR3, the DNA is TGTGCCAGCAGTTACGCGGGTAGCGGGGGAGCCAATGAGCAGTTCTTC.

This clonotype is medium-sized. The V gene is TRBV13, the J gene TRBJ2-7; tentatively, D is TRBD1 (6 bases). V lost 3 bases to trimming and J lost 2 bases, with 11 bases between them. The CDR3 is 14 amino acids. Germline values: CDR1 PRHDT, CDR2 FYEKMQ (reference sequence). The CDR3 loop is CASSFWGQTYEQYF. The CDR3 DNA is TGTGCCAGCAGCTTTTGGGGACAAACCTACGAGCAGTACTTC.

Only a few counts were recorded for this clonotype. The chain combines TRBV24-1 with TRBJ2-1; either TRBD1 or TRBD2 may supply D (6 bases each). The germline V gene encodes CDR1 KGHDR and CDR2 SFDVKD. The CDR3 extends over 15 amino acids. V was cut by 6 bases and J by 5 bases, with 16 bases left in between. CDR3: CATSRRGADHNEQFF. The CDR3 DNA follows: TGTGCCACCAGTCGGAGGGGGGCCGACCACAATGAGCAGTTCTTC.

By frequency in the sample, this clonotype is medium-sized (0.01 to 0.1%). The rearrangement uses TRBV9 and TRBJ1-2; a possible D gene is TRBD1 (6 bases). The V gene lost 4 bases and the J gene lost 8 bases, with 21 bases spanning the gap. The germline V gene has CDR1 SGDLS and CDR2 YYNGEE. This CDR3 comprises 15 residues. CDR3 protein: CASSPERGVYSGYTF. In nucleotides, the CDR3 is TGTGCCAGCAGCCCCGAAAGGGGGGTCTATTCGGGCTACACCTTC.

This clonotype was recorded at least ten times. J is TRBJ2-1 and V is TRBV9, with 10 bases matching TRBD1. Looked up from germline, CDR1 is SGDLS and CDR2 is YYNGEE. The CDR3 spans 16 residues. The J segment lost 4 bases and the V segment lost 3 bases, leaving 7 bases of the junction unmatched. The DNA of the CDR3 is TGTGCCAGCAGCGCCCCGGGACAGGGGAATTACAATGAGCAGTTCTTC. Protein product: CASSAPGQGNYNEQFF.

As regards this clonotype: This sequence may be a read error, since a much larger clone differs from it by one base. The CDR3 sequence: CASSFRSSGGDTQYF. CDR3 DNA: TGTGCCAGCAGTTTTAGGAGTAGCGGGGGGGATACGCAGTATTTT. J is TRBJ2-3 and V is TRBV12-3 or TRBV12-4, with 10 bases that match TRBD2. This CDR3 spans 15 amino acids. V lost 3 bases to trimming and J lost 6 bases; unmatched junction nucleotides: 6.

The chain uses TRBV30 and TRBJ1-5; TRBD1 might be the D (5 bases). Germline-derived CDR1 and CDR2 are GTSNPN and SVGIG (reference sequence). This CDR3 is 13 amino acids long. V was trimmed by 5 bases and J by 3 bases, leaving 11 bases between them. The CDR3 loop is CAWERGSNQPQHF. DNA for the CDR3: TGTGCCTGGGAACGGGGGTCCAATCAGCCCCAGCATTTT.

The V and J genes are TRBV4-1 and TRBJ2-5; D not certain. The CDR3 has 13 residues. The germline CDR1 and CDR2 sequences are MGHRA and YSYEKL. V lost 0 bases, J lost 5 bases, and 7 bases lay in between. The CDR3 loop reads CASSQDGMETQYF. As DNA, the CDR3 is TGCGCCAGCAGCCAAGACGGTATGGAGACCCAGTACTTC.

This chain links TRBV29-1 with TRBJ1-1; TRBD1 might be the D (6 bases). This CDR3 has 12 residues. Germline CDR1 reads SQVTM; CDR2 reads ANQGSEA. V gave up 5 bases and J gave up 1 base, with 8 bases separating them. CDR3 bases: TGCAGCGTTTTGACAGGGAACACTGAAGCTTTCTTT. It codes for CSVLTGNTEAFF. The full variable domain, completed using reference TRBV29-1 and TRBJ1-1, is SAVISQKPSRDICQRGTSLTIQCQVDSQVTMMFWYRQQPGQSLTLIATANQGSEATYESGFVIDKFPISRPNLTFSTLTVSNMSPEDSSIYLCSVLTGNTEAFFGQGTRLTVV.

By share, this clonotype ranks as medium-sized. The V gene is TRBV12-3 or TRBV12-4, the J gene TRBJ1-6; the D gene is possibly TRBD1 (5 bases). CDR3 size: 14 residues. V was trimmed by 4 bases and J by 8 bases, leaving 12 bases between them. The CDR3 here is CASSYEGRYSPLHF. The CDR3 nucleotides are TGTGCCAGCAGTTATGAGGGGAGGTATTCACCCCTCCACTTT.

In its sample, this clonotype ranks as medium-sized. V usage is TRBV20-1 and J usage is TRBJ1-1, with D unresolved. V was clipped by 3 bases and J by 0 bases, with 11 bases between them. Germline V gene data show CDR1 as DFQATT and CDR2 as SNEGSKA (reference sequence). The CDR3 runs 14 residues. CDR3 region: CSARTEILNTEAFF. CDR3 coding DNA: TGCAGTGCTAGGACGGAGATCTTGAACACTGAAGCTTTCTTT.

The table lists this clonotype with many counts. The CDR3 loop is CASSTLSRWGSSYNEQFF. As DNA, the CDR3 is TGTGCCAGCAGTACACTCAGTAGATGGGGGAGCTCCTACAATGAGCAGTTCTTC. The gene calls are TRBV27 and TRBJ2-1; the D call may be TRBD1 or TRBD2 (5 bases each). This CDR3 has 18 residues. From germline, CDR1 is MNHEY and CDR2 SMNVEV (reference sequence). With 5 bases removed from V and 0 bases from J, the gap between germline ends came to 20 bases.

This clonotype is medium-sized by share. The V and J genes are TRBV19 and TRBJ1-6; D ambiguous. Trimming took 7 bases from V and 7 from J, leaving 8 bases between them. Germline lookup yields CDR1 LNHDA and CDR2 SQIVND (reference sequence). The CDR3 is made up of 12 amino acids. The CDR3 region is CASMNPNSPLHF. CDR3 nucleotide sequence: TGTGCCAGTATGAATCCAAATTCACCCCTCCACTTT.